One sample yielded the 14 T cell receptor beta chains listed below, sequenced in a study of T cells in Graves' hyperthyroidism and ophthalmopathy. Amplification targeted TCR beta CDR3 regions from RNA transcripts. The HTBI set primed first-round TCR CDR3 RT-PCR. TCRdb reprocessed the multiplex PCR reads via MiXCR and lists one record per CDR3 protein. Of nearly 750,000 distinct CDR3 sequences detected, 35% appear once; the ten largest clones hold around a third. The sequencing input was blood. These receptors originate from a woman in her thirties or forties with Graves' hyperthyroidism.

In regard to this clonotype: This may stem from a read error, because a much larger clone lies one nucleotide away. The chain employs TRBV7-9 and TRBJ1-2, with 10 bases matching TRBD1. V gave up 2 bases and J gave up 6 bases; unmatched junction bases: 3. The CDR3 loop spans 14 amino acids. Germline CDR1 reads SEHNR; CDR2 reads FQNEAQ (reference sequence). CDR3 in DNA: TGTGCCAGCAGCTTACGGGACAGGGGCGATGGCTACACCTTC. Translating it yields CASSLRDRGDGYTF.

V and J are TRBV12-3 or TRBV12-4 and TRBJ1-4; TRBD1 is a possible D gene (6 bases). CDR3 size: 16 residues. V was trimmed by 8 bases and J by 3 bases, leaving 19 bases between them. CDR3 sequence: CASAYGQQMPNEKLFF. The CDR3 bases are TGTGCCAGCGCATACGGACAGCAGATGCCTAATGAAAAACTGTTTTTT.

The rearrangement uses TRBV5-5 and TRBJ2-7; no clear D gene. This CDR3 contains 15 residues. Trimming shortened V by 4 bases and J by 0 bases, and 14 bases separated the two germline ends. Germline V gene data show CDR1 as SGHKS and CDR2 as YYEKEE (reference sequence). The CDR3 sequence is CASSPTGLSSYEQYF. CDR3 in DNA: TGTGCCAGCAGCCCGACGGGTTTGAGCTCCTACGAGCAGTACTTC.

A word on this clonotype: With a much larger clone just one base away, this may be a read error. This chain uses TRBV2 with TRBJ2-6, with D uncertain. This CDR3 is built from 15 residues. Germline loops: CDR1 SNHLY, CDR2 FYNNEI. V was shortened by 3 bases and J by 0 bases, with 6 bases between the two germline ends. The CDR3 DNA follows: TGTGCCAGCAGTGACTCGTACTCTGGGGCCAACGTCCTGACTTTC. Amino acid sequence: CASSDSYSGANVLTF.

This clonotype was found a few times. The chain uses TRBV4-1 and TRBJ1-5, with a tentative D call TRBD1 (5 bases). The CDR3 covers 15 residues. V lost 1 base and J 4 bases, leaving 11 bases between the germline ends. Per germline, CDR1 MGHRA and CDR2 YSYEKL. CDR3 sequence reads: CASSQAVGGNQPQHF. The CDR3 DNA reads as TGCGCCAGCAGCCAAGCGGTTGGGGGGAATCAGCCCCAGCATTTT.

This clonotype was counted many times. The chain couples TRBV7-2 to TRBJ1-5, with TRBD1 matching over 7 bases. V shed 6 bases and J 5 bases; nucleotides not matched to a gene: 7. Looked up from germline, CDR1 is SGHTA and CDR2 is FQGNSA. The CDR3 has 14 residues. In DNA, the CDR3 is TGTGCCAGCAGTCAGACAGGGATCGATCAGCCCCAGCATTTT. Translated, it gives CASSQTGIDQPQHF.

This clonotype was counted many times. The J gene is TRBJ1-5, the V gene TRBV6-4; weak D call: TRBD1 (6 bases). CDR3 size: 13 residues. Looked up from germline, CDR1 is MRHNA and CDR2 is SNTAGT. The V and J ends lost 4 bases and 6 bases respectively, with 10 bases between them. CDR3 sequence: CASSVQGGQPQHF. CDR3 coding DNA: TGTGCCAGCAGTGTACAGGGAGGTCAGCCCCAGCATTTT.

There are many counts of this clonotype. The rearrangement links TRBV12-3 or TRBV12-4 to TRBJ1-2; possibly TRBD1 for D (6 bases). Trimming took off 5 bases at V and 8 bases at J, with 9 bases between the two ends. CDR3 length: 11 residues. The CDR3: CASSQGQGYTF. The CDR3 DNA reads TGTGCCAGCAGTCAAGGACAGGGCTACACCTTC.

CDR3 DNA: TGTGCCAGCAGTGAAGACGCGGGGGGTCCGCACGGCAACACCTTC. Translating gives CASSEDAGGPHGNTF. The chain combines TRBV2 with TRBJ1-2; a possible D gene is TRBD1 (5 bases). Germline loops: CDR1 SNHLY, CDR2 FYNNEI. The CDR3 covers 15 residues. Trimming took off 1 base at V and 12 bases at J, with 21 bases between the two ends.

This clonotype turned up a few times. The chain uses TRBV19 and TRBJ1-2, with 11 bases lining up with TRBD1. This CDR3 comprises 17 residues. With 9 bases clipped from V and 3 bases from J, the junction kept 15 bases outside the gene matches. Per the germline V gene, CDR1 is LNHDA and CDR2 is SQIVND (reference sequence). The CDR3 sequence: CASSEVLPGQGDYGYTF. DNA of the CDR3: TGTGCCAGCAGTGAGGTATTACCGGGACAGGGGGACTATGGCTACACCTTC.

About this clonotype: A much larger clone differs by one base, so this may be a read error. The chain joins TRBV12-3 or TRBV12-4 to TRBJ1-5; D not resolved. The CDR3 is 15 amino acids. CDR3 amino acids: CAISLAPTVNQPQHF. The CDR3 DNA sequence: TGTGCCATCAGTTTAGCCCCCACAGTCAATCAGCCCCAGCATTTT.

V gene TRBV7-9 combines with J gene TRBJ1-1; unclear D gene. The CDR3 extends over 19 amino acids. Germline lookup yields CDR1 SEHNR and CDR2 FQNEAQ (reference sequence). The V end was cut by 1 base, the J end by 4 bases, with 25 bases between. CDR3 in DNA: TGTGCCAGCAGCTTAGGGGTTCTAGGGTCACCCCTATTGGGCACTGAAGCTTTCTTT. Its protein product is CASSLGVLGSPLLGTEAFF.

There are many counts of this clonotype. The chain joins TRBV19 to TRBJ1-1; D unresolved. The CDR3 covers 11 residues. The germline CDR1 and CDR2 sequences are LNHDA and SQIVND (reference sequence). Between the trimmed V and J ends, which lost 7 bases and 1 base, there was a span of 4 bases. CDR3: CASNRNTEAFF. CDR3 bases: TGTGCCAGTAATCGGAACACTGAAGCTTTCTTT. The entire variable domain, with the rest obtained from reference TRBV19 and TRBJ1-1, is as follows: DGGITQSPKYLFRKEGQNVTLSCEQNLNHDAMYWYRQDPGQGLRLIYYSQIVNDFQKGDIAEGYSVSREKKESFPLTVTSAQKNPTAFYLCASNRNTEAFFGQGTRLTVV.

Ten or more counts support this clonotype. V and J are TRBV9 and TRBJ1-2; no reliable D call. The CDR3 has 14 residues. Germline V lookup: CDR1 SGDLS, CDR2 YYNGEE. V gave up 0 bases and J gave up 4 bases, with 10 bases separating them. The CDR3 DNA follows: TGTGCCAGCAGCGTAGATACAGCTACCTATGGCTACACCTTC. Translation gives CASSVDTATYGYTF.